Listed here are 21 T cell receptor beta chains from one sample, sequenced in a study of tumor-infiltrating lymphocytes in primary liver carcinoma. For each extraction, RNA and DNA were obtained together from about 20-30 mg of unsorted bulk tissue. The input was 450 to 550 ng total RNA; TCR beta cDNA was made from it with a constant-region primer. A slightly modified ARM-PCR protocol with three nested multiplex PCR rounds produced these TCR beta libraries. The study ran its first two PCR rounds for about 11 cycles each, using TRBV1-TRBV30 forward primers and a C-beta reverse primer. TCRdb redid the calling of the multiplex PCR reads with MiXCR, one entry per CDR3 protein. The sample consists of around 99,000 distinct CDR3 sequences, around 68% of them appearing once. The material sequenced was tumor-adjacent normal liver tissue. These receptors were collected from a man aged 35-49 years with primary liver carcinoma and hepatitis B virus infection.

The chain combines TRBV11-2 with TRBJ2-1; D may correspond to TRBD1 or TRBD2 (5 bases each). Germline CDR1 and CDR2: SGHAT and FQNNGV. V lost 3 bases and J lost 14, with 14 bases in between. CDR3 length: 12 amino acids. Written as DNA, the CDR3 is TGTGCCAGCAGCTTGGGGGTTCGTGAAGAGTTCTTC. This sequence encodes CASSLGVREEFF.

This clonotype was recorded many times. This sequence joins TRBV10-3 and TRBJ2-7; 13 nucleotides match TRBD2. The V segment lost 5 bases and the J segment 5 bases; nucleotides outside the gene matches: 6. The germline gives CDR1 ENHRY, CDR2 SYGVKD. CDR3 size: 15 residues. In DNA form, the CDR3 reads TGTGCCATCAGTCAACTAGCGGGAGGGCAGGACGAGCAGTACTTC. It yields the protein CAISQLAGGQDEQYF.

This clonotype was seen once. It may be a read error: a sequence one base away is much more abundant. The rearrangement links TRBV12-3 or TRBV12-4 to TRBJ2-3, with D possibly matching TRBD2 (6 bases). The CDR3 runs 14 residues. DNA for the CDR3: TGTGCCAGCAGTCCCCGGGAGAGCACAGATACGCGGTATTTT. Amino acid sequence: CASSPRESTDTRYF.

A word on this clonotype: The junction and the germline gene differ at one end; a read error may be behind it. The CDR3 is CSAGRGNEQLF. In nucleotides, the CDR3 is TGCAGCGCCGGCCGTGGTAATGAGCAGCTCTTC. The gene calls are TRBV29-1 and TRBJ2-1; unclear D gene. This CDR3 is 11 amino acids long. CDR1 and CDR2 from the germline V gene are SQVTM and ANQGSEA.

With respect to this clonotype: Mismatch with germline at one junction end may stem from a read error. V usage is TRBV11-2 and J usage is TRBJ2-3; 7 bases fit TRBD2. CDR3 size: 14 residues. CDR1 and CDR2 (germline): SGHAT, FQNNGV. In nucleotides, the CDR3 is TGTACCAGCAGCACCCGACTAGCATCAGATACGCAGTATTTT. It yields the protein CTSSTRLASDTQYF.

Of note for this clonotype: At one of its ends the junction is not consistent with the germline gene, which may arise from a read error. The chain employs TRBV11-2 and TRBJ2-2, with 8 bases lining up with TRBD2. From germline, CDR1 is SGHAT and CDR2 FQNNGV. CDR3 length: 14 amino acids. The CDR3 sequence is CASNPSGTRGELFF. The CDR3 DNA follows: TGTGCCAGCAACCCAAGCGGGACGCGGGGGGAGCTGTTTTTC.

Remarks on this clonotype: This may stem from a read error, because a much larger clone lies one nucleotide away. The chain couples TRBV5-6 to TRBJ1-1; possibly TRBD1 for D (5 bases). Deletions cut 5 bases from V and 2 bases from J, with 13 bases between. From germline, CDR1 is SGHDT and CDR2 YYEEEE. The CDR3 length is 14 residues. DNA of the CDR3: TGTGCCAGCAGTCGGGGGGGGACCAACACTGAAGCTTTCTTT. Its protein product is CASSRGGTNTEAFF.

Comments on this clonotype: One junction end disagrees with the germline gene, perhaps due to a read error. CDR3 nucleotides: TGTGCCAGCAGCTCCAGTCGACAGGGAAGAGACACCGGGGAGCTGTATTTT. Encoded protein: CASSSSRQGRDTGELYF. The chain recombines TRBV11-2 with TRBJ2-2; 7 bases fit TRBD1. The CDR3 contains 17 residues. Germline V gives CDR1 SGHAT, CDR2 FQNNGV.

In its sample, this clonotype was seen once. The conserved phenylalanine or tryptophan is not found at the CDR3 terminus, so this likely reflects a read error. The CDR3 reads CAGSEGSSKGQETQYL. CDR3 in DNA: TGTGCCGGCAGTGAAGGTTCCTCGAAAGGACAAGAGACCCAGTACCTC. The chain recombines TRBV6-1 with TRBJ2-5; D unclear. This CDR3 contains 16 residues. Germline V gene data show CDR1 as MNHNS and CDR2 as SASEGT.

This clonotype was observed once. A junction boundary mismatches the germline segment, possibly from a read error. This chain connects TRBV28 to TRBJ1-1; TRBD1 might be the D (6 bases). This CDR3 comprises 14 residues. The germline CDR1 and CDR2 sequences are MDHEN and SYDVKM. CDR3 sequence reads: CASSLGGLYTDAFF. For the CDR3, the DNA is TGTGCCAGCAGTTTGGGGGGGCTGTACACTGATGCTTTCTTT. The variable domain in full, completed from reference TRBV28 and TRBJ1-1, reads DVKVTQSSRYLVKRTGEKVFLECVQDMDHENMFWYRQDPGLGLRLIYFSYDVKMKEKGDIPEGYSVSREKKERFSLILESASTNQTSMYLCASSLGGLYTDAFFGQGTRLTVV.

CDR3 nucleotides: TGTGCCAGCAGTGATGACATTGGAAATATGCAGTATTTT. Translating gives CASSDDIGNMQYF. The gene calls are TRBV6-1 and TRBJ2-3, with D uncertain. The CDR3 totals 13 residues. Trimming took 3 bases from V and 11 from J, leaving 15 bases between them. Germline V gene sequence: CDR1 MNHNS, CDR2 SASEGT.

To note about this clonotype: Its ends do not fully match the called genes, so a read error is possible. The J gene is TRBJ2-1, the V gene TRBV11-2; D unclear. Germline loops: CDR1 SGHAT, CDR2 FQNNGV. This CDR3 spans 18 amino acids. This CDR3 is CASGLASLKFLSYNEQFF. The CDR3 nucleotides read TGTGCCAGCGGCTTAGCAAGCCTCAAATTCCTCTCCTACAATGAGCAGTTCTTC.

This clonotype was recorded a few times. The CDR3 here is CATSGRGLSTQYF. Written as DNA, the CDR3 is TGTGCCACCAGCGGTAGGGGGCTGTCTACGCAGTATTTT. This chain links TRBV24-1 with TRBJ2-3; 7 bases align to TRBD1. CDR3 length: 13 amino acids. Germline-derived CDR1 and CDR2 are KGHDR and SFDVKD. V gave up 7 bases and J gave up 8 bases; unmatched junction bases: 8.

As for this clonotype: An end of the junction differs from the germline gene, which may be a read error. The chain combines TRBV11-3 with TRBJ2-5; 7 bases map to TRBD1. Germline lookup yields CDR1 SGHNT and CDR2 YENEEA. The CDR3 loop spans 14 amino acids. The CDR3: CTSSPGTAHGIQYF. CDR3 bases: TGTACCAGCAGCCCCGGGACAGCGCATGGTATCCAGTACTTC. The variable domain in full, with the rest retrieved from reference TRBV11-3 and TRBJ2-5, is EAGVVQSPRYKIIEKKQPVAFWCNPISGHNTLYWYLQNLGQGPELLIRYENEEAVDDSQLPKDRFSAERLKGVDSTLKIQPAELGDSAVYLCTSSPGTAHGIQYFGPGTRLLVL.

V is TRBV6-5 and J is TRBJ2-1; D perhaps matches TRBD1 (5 bases). From germline, CDR1 is MNHEY and CDR2 SVGAGI. Between the trimmed V and J ends, which lost 7 bases and 10 bases, there was a span of 23 bases. The CDR3 runs to 15 residues. CDR3 in amino acids: CASMEYRSSFQEQFF. The CDR3 DNA reads as TGTGCCAGCATGGAATACAGGAGCTCCTTCCAAGAGCAGTTCTTC.

This clonotype was detected many times. The V call is TRBV29-1, the J call TRBJ2-2; the D call may be TRBD1 or TRBD2 (7 bases each). V lost 8 bases and J lost 4, with 14 bases in between. This CDR3 has 13 amino acids. Germline V gives CDR1 SQVTM, CDR2 ANQGSEA. This CDR3 is CSTAGGATGELFF. The CDR3 nucleotides read TGCAGCACCGCAGGGGGGGCCACCGGGGAGCTGTTTTTT.

This clonotype has just a few counts. The CDR3 DNA is TGTGCCAGCAGCCCTCACCAGGGTAGTAGAGAGACCCAGTACTTC. Translating gives CASSPHQGSRETQYF. This sequence joins TRBV7-9 and TRBJ2-5; tentative D call: TRBD1 (5 bases). V dropped 5 bases and J dropped 4 bases, with 17 bases sitting between them. CDR1 is SEHNR, CDR2 FQNEAQ, per germline (reference sequence). There are 15 residues in the CDR3.

Turning to this clonotype: This could be a read error, since a much larger clone is one nucleotide away. The genes are TRBV5-6 and TRBJ1-1; no definite D call. Germline values: CDR1 SGHDT, CDR2 YYEEEE. The CDR3 loop spans 12 amino acids. CDR3 coding DNA: TGTGCCAGCATCTTGATCGACACTGAAGCTTTCTTT. Translated: CASILIDTEAFF.

Comment on this clonotype: A read error may account for a junction end that differs from germline. The CDR3 DNA is TGTGCCGGCAGCCTGGGACTAGCGGGAGAAGTTGACGATGAACAGTTCTTC. Protein sequence: CAGSLGLAGEVDDEQFF. The chain is built from TRBV11-1 and TRBJ2-1; 14 nucleotides agree with TRBD2. CDR3 length: 17 residues. Germline V lookup: CDR1 SGHAT, CDR2 FQDESV (reference sequence).

To note about this clonotype: One end of the junction fails to match germline, which may point to a read error. The V call is TRBV4-1, the J call TRBJ1-6, with D unclear. Looked up from germline, CDR1 is MGHRA and CDR2 is YSYEKL. This CDR3 has 15 residues. CDR3 protein: CASSPVISYSSPLHF. For the CDR3, the DNA is TGCGCCAGTAGCCCGGTTATCTCCTATAGTTCACCCCTCCACTTT.

Concerning this clonotype itself: One end of the junction varies from germline; a read error may be responsible. The chain couples TRBV11-2 to TRBJ2-7; either TRBD1 or TRBD2 may supply D (5 bases each). The length of the CDR3 is 17 residues. Germline lookup yields CDR1 SGHAT and CDR2 FQNNGV. Written as DNA, the CDR3 is TGTGCCAGCAGCTCAGACTTCGGGACGCCCAGCTCCTACGAGCGGTACTTC. Residues: CASSSDFGTPSSYERYF.